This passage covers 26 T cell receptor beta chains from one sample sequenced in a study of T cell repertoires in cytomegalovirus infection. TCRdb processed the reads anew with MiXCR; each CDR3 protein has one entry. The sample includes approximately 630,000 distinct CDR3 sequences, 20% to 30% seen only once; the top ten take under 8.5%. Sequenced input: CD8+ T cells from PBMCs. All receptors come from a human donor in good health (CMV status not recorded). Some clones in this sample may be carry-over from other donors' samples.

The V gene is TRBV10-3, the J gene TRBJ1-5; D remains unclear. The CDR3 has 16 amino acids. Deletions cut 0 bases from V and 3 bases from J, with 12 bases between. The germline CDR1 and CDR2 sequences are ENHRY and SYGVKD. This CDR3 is CAISESTPGSNQPQHF. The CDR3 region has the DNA TGTGCCATCAGTGAGTCGACTCCTGGATCCAATCAGCCCCAGCATTTT.

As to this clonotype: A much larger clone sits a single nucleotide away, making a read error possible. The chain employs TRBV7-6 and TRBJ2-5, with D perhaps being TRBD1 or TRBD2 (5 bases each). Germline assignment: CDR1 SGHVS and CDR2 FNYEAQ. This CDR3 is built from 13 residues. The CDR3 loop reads CAGSTRGVETQYF. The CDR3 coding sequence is TGTGCCGGCAGCACTCGAGGGGTGGAGACCCAGTACTTC.

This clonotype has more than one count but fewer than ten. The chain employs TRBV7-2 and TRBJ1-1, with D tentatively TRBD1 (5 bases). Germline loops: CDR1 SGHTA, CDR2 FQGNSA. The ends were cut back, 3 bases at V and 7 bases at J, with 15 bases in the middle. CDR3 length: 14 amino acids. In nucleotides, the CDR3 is TGTGCCAGCAGCTTTTGGACAAACTCCCTTGAAGCTTTCTTT. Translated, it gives CASSFWTNSLEAFF.

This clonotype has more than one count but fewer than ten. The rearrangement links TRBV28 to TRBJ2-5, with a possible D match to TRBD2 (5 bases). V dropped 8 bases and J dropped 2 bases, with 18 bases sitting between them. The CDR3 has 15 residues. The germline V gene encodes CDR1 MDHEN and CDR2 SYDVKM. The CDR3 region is CASGRREDAQETQYF. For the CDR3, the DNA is TGTGCCAGCGGACGCCGGGAAGATGCTCAAGAGACCCAGTACTTC.

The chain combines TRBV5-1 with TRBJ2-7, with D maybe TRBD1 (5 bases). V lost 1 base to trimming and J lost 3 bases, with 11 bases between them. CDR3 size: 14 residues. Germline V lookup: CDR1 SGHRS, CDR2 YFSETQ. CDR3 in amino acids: CASSLRGDFYEQYF. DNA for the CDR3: TGCGCCAGCAGCTTGAGGGGTGACTTCTACGAGCAGTACTTC.

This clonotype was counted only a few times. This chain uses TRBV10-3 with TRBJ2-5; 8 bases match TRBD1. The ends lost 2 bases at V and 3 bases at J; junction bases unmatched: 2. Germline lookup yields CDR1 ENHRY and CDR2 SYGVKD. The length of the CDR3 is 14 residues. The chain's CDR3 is CAISEVQGEETQYF. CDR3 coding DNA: TGTGCCATCAGTGAGGTACAGGGGGAAGAGACCCAGTACTTC.

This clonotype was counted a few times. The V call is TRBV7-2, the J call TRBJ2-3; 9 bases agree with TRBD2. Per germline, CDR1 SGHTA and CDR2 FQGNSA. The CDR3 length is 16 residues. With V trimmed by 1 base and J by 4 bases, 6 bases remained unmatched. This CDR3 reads CASSLVLRGGSDTQYF. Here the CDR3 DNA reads TGTGCCAGCAGCTTAGTCCTGCGGGGGGGGTCAGATACGCAGTATTTT. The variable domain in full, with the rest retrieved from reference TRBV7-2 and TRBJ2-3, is GAGVSQSPSNKVTEKGKDVELRCDPISGHTALYWYRQSLGQGLEFLIYFQGNSAPDKSGLPSDRFSAERTGGSVSTLTIQRTQQEDSAVYLCASSLVLRGGSDTQYFGPGTRLTVL.

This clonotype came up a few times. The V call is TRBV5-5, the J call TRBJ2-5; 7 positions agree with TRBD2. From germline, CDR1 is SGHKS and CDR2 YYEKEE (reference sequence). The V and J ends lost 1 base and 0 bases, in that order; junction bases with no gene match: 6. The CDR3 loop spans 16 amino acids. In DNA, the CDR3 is TGTGCCAGCAGCTTGAGGCTAGCGGAGTACCAAGAGACCCAGTACTTC. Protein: CASSLRLAEYQETQYF.

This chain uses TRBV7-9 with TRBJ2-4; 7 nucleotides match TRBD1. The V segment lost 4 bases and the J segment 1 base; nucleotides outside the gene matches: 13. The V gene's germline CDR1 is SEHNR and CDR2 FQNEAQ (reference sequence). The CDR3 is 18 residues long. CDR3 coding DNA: TGTGCCAGCAGCTCCGACAGGGAGTGGGTTCGGGCCAAAAACATTCAGTACTTC. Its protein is CASSSDREWVRAKNIQYF.

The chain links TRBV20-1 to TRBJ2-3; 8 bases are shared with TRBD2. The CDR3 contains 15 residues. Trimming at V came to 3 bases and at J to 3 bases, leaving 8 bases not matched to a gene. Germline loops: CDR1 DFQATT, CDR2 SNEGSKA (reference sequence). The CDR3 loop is CSASTWRGATDTQYF. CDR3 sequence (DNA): TGCAGTGCTAGCACCTGGCGGGGGGCGACAGATACGCAGTATTTT.

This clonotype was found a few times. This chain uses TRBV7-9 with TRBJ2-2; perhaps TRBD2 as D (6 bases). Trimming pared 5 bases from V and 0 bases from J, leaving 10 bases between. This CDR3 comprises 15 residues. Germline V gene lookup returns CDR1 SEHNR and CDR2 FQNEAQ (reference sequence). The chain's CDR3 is CASSRLDPNTGELFF. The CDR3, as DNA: TGTGCCAGCAGCCGACTAGACCCGAACACCGGGGAGCTGTTTTTT.

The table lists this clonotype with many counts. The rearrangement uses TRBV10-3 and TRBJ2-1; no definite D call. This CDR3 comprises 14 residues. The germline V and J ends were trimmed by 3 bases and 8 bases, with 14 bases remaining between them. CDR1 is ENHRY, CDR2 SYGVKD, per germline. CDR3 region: CAISDLGTGDEQFF. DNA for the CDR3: TGTGCCATCAGTGATTTGGGAACTGGGGATGAGCAGTTCTTC.

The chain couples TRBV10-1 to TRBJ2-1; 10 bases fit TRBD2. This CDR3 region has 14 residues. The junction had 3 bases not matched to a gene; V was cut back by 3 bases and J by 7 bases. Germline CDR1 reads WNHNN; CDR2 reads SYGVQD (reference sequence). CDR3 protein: CASSESGGANEQFF. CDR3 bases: TGCGCCAGCAGTGAAAGCGGGGGGGCAAATGAGCAGTTCTTC.

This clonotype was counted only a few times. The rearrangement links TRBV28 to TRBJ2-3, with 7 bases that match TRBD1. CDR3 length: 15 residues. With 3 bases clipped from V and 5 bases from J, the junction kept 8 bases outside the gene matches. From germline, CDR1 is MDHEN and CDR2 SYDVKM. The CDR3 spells CASSFVRGHGDTQYF. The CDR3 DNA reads TGTGCCAGCAGTTTTGTTAGGGGGCATGGAGATACGCAGTATTTT.

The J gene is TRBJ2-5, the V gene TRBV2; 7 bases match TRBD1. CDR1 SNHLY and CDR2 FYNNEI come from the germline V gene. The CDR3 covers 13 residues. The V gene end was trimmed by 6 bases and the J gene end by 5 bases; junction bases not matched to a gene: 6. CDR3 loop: CASSINRGETQYF. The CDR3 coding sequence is TGTGCCAGCAGCATAAACAGGGGCGAGACCCAGTACTTC.

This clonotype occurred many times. The chain's CDR3 is CASSPGTRSPLHF. As DNA, the CDR3 is TGTGCCAGCAGCCCTGGGACTCGGTCACCCCTCCACTTT. V is TRBV7-2 and J is TRBJ1-6; a possible D gene is TRBD1 (5 bases). CDR1 and CDR2 (germline): SGHTA, FQGNSA. The CDR3 has 13 amino acids. Trimming took 5 bases from V and 10 from J, leaving 12 bases between them.

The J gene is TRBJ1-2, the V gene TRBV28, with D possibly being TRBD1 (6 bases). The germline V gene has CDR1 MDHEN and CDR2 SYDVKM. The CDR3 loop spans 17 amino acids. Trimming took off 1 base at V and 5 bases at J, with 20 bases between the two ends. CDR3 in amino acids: CASSLFEGGQISYGYTF. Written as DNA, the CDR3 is TGTGCCAGCAGTTTATTCGAGGGAGGACAGATCTCTTATGGCTACACCTTC.

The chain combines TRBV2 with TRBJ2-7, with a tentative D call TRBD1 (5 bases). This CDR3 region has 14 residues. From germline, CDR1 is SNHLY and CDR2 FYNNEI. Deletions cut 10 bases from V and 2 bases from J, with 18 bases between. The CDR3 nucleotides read TGTGCCAAGAGTATGGACACTGAAACCTACGAGCAGTACGTC. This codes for CAKSMDTETYEQYV.

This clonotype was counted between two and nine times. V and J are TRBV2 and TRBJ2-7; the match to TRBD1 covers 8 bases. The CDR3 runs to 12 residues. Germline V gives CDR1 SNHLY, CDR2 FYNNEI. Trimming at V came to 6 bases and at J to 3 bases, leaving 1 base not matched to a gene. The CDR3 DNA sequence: TGTGCCAGCAGGGACAGGGTCTACGAGCAGTACGTC. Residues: CASRDRVYEQYV.

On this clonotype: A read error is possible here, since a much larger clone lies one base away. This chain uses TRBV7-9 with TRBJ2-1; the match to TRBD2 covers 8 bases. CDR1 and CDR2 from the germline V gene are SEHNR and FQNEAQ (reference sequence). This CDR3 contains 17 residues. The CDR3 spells CANSPDFTSGGDNEQFF. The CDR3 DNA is TGTGCCAACAGCCCTGACTTTACTAGCGGAGGAGACAATGAGCAGTTCTTC.

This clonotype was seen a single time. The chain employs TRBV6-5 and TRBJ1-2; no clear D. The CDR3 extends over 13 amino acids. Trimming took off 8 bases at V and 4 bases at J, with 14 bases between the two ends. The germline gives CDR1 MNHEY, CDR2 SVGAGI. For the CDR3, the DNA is TGTGCCAGCGCTGTCGGGGAGGCCTATGGCTACACCTTC. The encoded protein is CASAVGEAYGYTF.

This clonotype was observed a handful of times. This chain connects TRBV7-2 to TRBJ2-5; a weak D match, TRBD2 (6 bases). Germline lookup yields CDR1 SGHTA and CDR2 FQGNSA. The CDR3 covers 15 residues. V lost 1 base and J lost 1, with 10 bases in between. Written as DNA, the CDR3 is TGTGCCAGCAGCTTAGTTTGGGACTCCCAAGAGACCCAGTACTTC. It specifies CASSLVWDSQETQYF.

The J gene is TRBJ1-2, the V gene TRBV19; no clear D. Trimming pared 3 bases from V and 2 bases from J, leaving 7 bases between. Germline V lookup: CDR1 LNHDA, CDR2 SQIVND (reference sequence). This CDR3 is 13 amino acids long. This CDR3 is CASSMGENYGYTF. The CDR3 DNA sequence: TGTGCCAGTAGTATGGGAGAAAACTATGGCTACACCTTC.

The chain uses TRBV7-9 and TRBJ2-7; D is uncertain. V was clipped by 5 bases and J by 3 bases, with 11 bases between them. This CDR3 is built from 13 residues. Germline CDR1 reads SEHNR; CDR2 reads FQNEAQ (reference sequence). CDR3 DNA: TGTGCCAGCAGCCCCTCAGCCCTCTACGAGCAGTACTTC. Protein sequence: CASSPSALYEQYF.

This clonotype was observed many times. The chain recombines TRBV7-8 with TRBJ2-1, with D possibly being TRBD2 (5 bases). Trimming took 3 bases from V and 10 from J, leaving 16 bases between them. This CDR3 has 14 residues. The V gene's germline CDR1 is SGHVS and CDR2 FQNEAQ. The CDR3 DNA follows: TGTGCCAGCAGCTTGCCCCAGTCGTGGGAGGAGCAGTTCTTC. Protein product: CASSLPQSWEEQFF.

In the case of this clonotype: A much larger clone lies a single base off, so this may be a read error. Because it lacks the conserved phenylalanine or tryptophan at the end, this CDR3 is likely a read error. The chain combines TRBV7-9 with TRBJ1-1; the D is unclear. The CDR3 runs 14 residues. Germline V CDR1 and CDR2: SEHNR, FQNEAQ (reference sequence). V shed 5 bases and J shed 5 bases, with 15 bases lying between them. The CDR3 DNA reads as TGTGCCAGCAGCGCAGGAACAGCGGGGACTGAAGCTTTCTCT. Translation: CASSAGTAGTEAFS.